A selection of T cell receptor beta chains follows, all from one sample in a study of T cells in Graves' hyperthyroidism and ophthalmopathy. TCRdb recomputed calls from the multiplex PCR reads with MiXCR, one row per CDR3 protein. The sample comprises some 460,000 distinct CDR3 sequences, around a sixth of which are singletons, and 13% to 15% rests with the top ten. The source material was blood. Source of these receptors: a woman between 18 and 29 years old with Graves' hyperthyroidism. Each CDR3 is given with its conserved first and last residue. Fields, in order: J gene, D gene, clone size, V gene, CDR3 protein, CDR3 DNA. The D gene is left open where the match is weak. Clone size is stated in some rows and not others, as once, few, many or a class when expanded.

>TRBJ2-2|.|many|TRBV4-3
CASSQGLVRNTGELFF
TGCGCCAGCAGCCAAGGACTTGTGAGGAACACCGGGGAGCTGTTTTTT
>TRBJ1-4|.|many|TRBV4-3
CASSTRATGSFEKLFF
TGCGCCAGCAGCACCCGGGCCACGGGGTCGTTTGAAAAACTGTTTTTT
>TRBJ1-1|.|once|TRBV12-5
CANRDGFGKTEAFF
TGTGCTAACCGGGACGGCTTTGGAAAGACTGAAGCTTTCTTT
>TRBJ1-1|TRBD1|many|TRBV6-1
CASSQGAEPLEAFF
TGTGCCAGCAGCCAGGGGGCTGAACCCTTGGAAGCTTTCTTT
>TRBJ2-3|.|.|TRBV2
CASSDQGRQGDTQYF
TGTGCCAGCAGTGATCAGGGACGCCAGGGGGATACGCAGTATTTT
>TRBJ2-7|TRBD2|many|TRBV20-1
CSASPGLAYEQYF
TGCAGTGCTTCTCCGGGACTAGCCTACGAGCAGTACTTC
>TRBJ2-3|.|few|TRBV6-4
CASSAQGASGTDTQYF
TGTGCCAGCAGTGCCCAAGGGGCTAGCGGCACAGATACGCAGTATTTT
>TRBJ1-1|.|many|TRBV11-2
CASSPLAGSWNTEAFF
TGTGCCAGCAGCCCCCTTGCGGGCAGCTGGAACACTGAAGCTTTCTTT
>TRBJ1-3|TRBD1|few|TRBV9
CASSEQGGSRNTIYF
TGTGCCAGCAGCGAACAGGGGGGGTCGCGAAACACCATATATTTT
>TRBJ2-5|TRBD2|few|TRBV20-1
CSACGGGAGETQYF
TGCAGTGCATGTGGCGGGGGGGCCGGAGAGACCCAGTACTTC
>TRBJ2-7|TRBD1|.|TRBV29-1
CSVAGTGGYEQYF
TGCAGCGTTGCCGGGACAGGGGGCTACGAGCAGTACTTC
>TRBJ2-5|.|few|TRBV9
CASSVEAGWEETQYF
TGTGCCAGCAGCGTAGAGGCAGGGTGGGAAGAGACCCAGTACTTC
>TRBJ2-1|.|few|TRBV5-1
CASSAPGTTPSYNEQFF
TGCGCCAGCAGCGCACCCGGGACAACCCCTTCCTACAATGAGCAGTTCTTC
>TRBJ1-1|.|many|TRBV9
CASSTAQVNTEAFF
TGTGCCAGCAGCACTGCACAGGTGAACACTGAAGCTTTCTTT
>TRBJ2-5|.|.|TRBV7-2
CASSPLRVRGQETQYF
TGTGCCAGCAGCCCTCTTAGGGTCCGGGGCCAAGAGACCCAGTACTTC
>TRBJ1-1|.|many|TRBV12-3/TRBV12-4
CASRFTENTEAFF
TGTGCCAGCAGATTTACGGAGAACACTGAAGCTTTCTTT
>TRBJ1-5|.|.|TRBV6-2/TRBV6-3
CASSYFPGSGNQPQHF
TGTGCCAGCAGTTACTTCCCAGGCTCGGGCAATCAGCCCCAGCATTTT
>TRBJ1-1|TRBD1|.|TRBV19
CASSSPPGQLKSGAFF
TGTGCCAGTAGTAGCCCTCCGGGACAGCTGAAGTCTGGGGCTTTCTTT
>TRBJ2-5|TRBD2|many|TRBV6-5
CASSYPGGEETQYF
TGTGCCAGCAGTTACCCGGGAGGGGAAGAGACCCAGTACTTC
>TRBJ1-2|TRBD1|many|TRBV20-1
CSALTPGQGEDGYTF
TGCAGTGCTCTGACTCCGGGACAGGGGGAGGATGGCTACACCTTC
>TRBJ1-6|.|few|TRBV20-1
CSARVGGVRPYNSPLHF
TGCAGTGCTAGAGTAGGTGGTGTAAGGCCCTATAATTCACCCCTCCACTTT
>TRBJ1-1|.|.|TRBV29-1
CSVSNMNTEAFF
TGCAGCGTTTCGAATATGAACACTGAAGCTTTCTTT
>TRBJ1-1|TRBD1|few|TRBV7-2
CASSRVGTGFRTEAFF
TGTGCCAGCAGCCGAGTCGGGACAGGTTTTAGGACTGAAGCTTTCTTT
>TRBJ2-5|.|few|TRBV24-1
CATSLSEDLRETQYF
TGTGCCACCAGTCTAAGTGAGGATTTAAGGGAGACCCAGTACTTC
>TRBJ1-1|.|many|TRBV7-8
CASSLQGPGGTEAFF
TGTGCCAGCAGCTTACAGGGGCCCGGGGGCACTGAAGCTTTCTTT
>TRBJ1-1|.|few|TRBV4-1
CASSQARRGSTEAFF
TGCGCCAGCAGCCAGGCTAGGAGGGGGAGTACTGAAGCTTTCTTT
>TRBJ1-5|TRBD1|.|TRBV7-9
CASSDIQGATHQPQHF
TGTGCCAGCAGCGACATACAGGGGGCAACGCATCAGCCCCAGCATTTT
>TRBJ1-1|TRBD1|.|TRBV7-8
CASSFGRGPYTEAFF
TGTGCCAGCAGCTTCGGGAGGGGGCCTTACACTGAAGCTTTCTTT
>TRBJ1-5|.|few|TRBV2
CASREVGGGGQPQHF
TGTGCCAGCAGGGAGGTTGGGGGCGGGGGCCAGCCCCAGCATTTT
>TRBJ2-3|TRBD2|.|TRBV18
CASSPITSGTLPTQYF
TGTGCCAGCTCACCAATAACTAGCGGGACTCTTCCTACGCAGTATTTT
>TRBJ2-5|.|many|TRBV7-2
CASSLGHAETQYF
TGTGCCAGCAGCTTAGGCCATGCGGAGACCCAGTACTTC
>TRBJ1-2|.|many|TRBV20-1
CSAKGPHHAYGYTF
TGCAGTGCTAAAGGTCCCCATCATGCTTATGGCTACACCTTC
>TRBJ2-5|.|few|TRBV5-1
CASSGGGRGRETQYF
TGCGCCAGCAGCGGTGGAGGTCGGGGGCGAGAGACCCAGTACTTC
>TRBJ2-1|TRBD2|few|TRBV29-1
CSVDRLAGRSEQFF
TGCAGCGTTGATCGACTAGCGGGAAGGAGTGAGCAGTTCTTC
>TRBJ1-2|.|few|TRBV29-1
CSVERPTRGYTF
TGCAGCGTTGAAAGACCGACGAGAGGCTACACCTTC
>TRBJ2-5|TRBD1|.|TRBV7-9
CASSLVQGVQETQYF
TGTGCCAGCAGCTTAGTCCAGGGGGTTCAAGAGACCCAGTACTTC
>TRBJ2-3|.|many|TRBV28
CASSHPFALGWESTDTQYF
TGTGCCAGCAGTCACCCCTTTGCTCTAGGGTGGGAAAGCACAGATACGCAGTATTTT
>TRBJ2-1|TRBD2|few|TRBV4-2
CASSLTSGLYNEQFF
TGTGCCAGCAGCTTAACTAGCGGCCTTTACAATGAGCAGTTCTTC
>TRBJ2-1|.|many|TRBV27
CASSPGHNEQFF
TGTGCCAGCAGTCCAGGACACAATGAGCAGTTCTTC
>TRBJ1-1|TRBD1|many|TRBV18
CASSPPGRDRGNTEAFF
TGTGCCAGCTCACCACCGGGGAGGGACAGGGGGAACACTGAAGCTTTCTTT
>TRBJ2-7|TRBD2|many|TRBV28
CASSSLTSGTDHEQYF
TGTGCCAGCAGTTCCCTGACTAGCGGGACTGACCACGAGCAGTACTTC
>TRBJ1-2|TRBD1|many|TRBV5-1
CASSSGTGFGYTF
TGCGCCAGCAGCTCGGGGACAGGCTTTGGCTACACCTTC
>TRBJ2-1|TRBD2|many|TRBV28
CASSSTTGTSGIHEQFF
TGTGCCAGCAGTTCGACTACCGGGACTAGCGGGATCCATGAGCAGTTCTTC
>TRBJ1-2|.|once|TRBV5-1
CASRRGQENYGYTF
TGCGCCAGCCGGCGAGGGCAGGAGAACTATGGCTACACCTTC
>TRBJ1-1|.|.|TRBV11-2
CASSLVAGWGTEAFF
TGTGCCAGCAGCTTAGTTGCGGGTTGGGGGACTGAAGCTTTCTTT
>TRBJ2-1|.|many|TRBV24-1
CATSDRLQIGSEQFF
TGTGCCACCAGTGATCGCCTACAGATCGGCTCTGAGCAGTTCTTC
>TRBJ1-1|.|.|TRBV4-3
CASSQETEAFF
TGCGCCAGCAGCCAAGAGACTGAAGCTTTCTTT
>TRBJ2-7|TRBD2|.|TRBV4-3
CASSQASGDYEQYF
TGCGCCAGCAGCCAAGCTAGCGGGGACTACGAGCAGTACTTC